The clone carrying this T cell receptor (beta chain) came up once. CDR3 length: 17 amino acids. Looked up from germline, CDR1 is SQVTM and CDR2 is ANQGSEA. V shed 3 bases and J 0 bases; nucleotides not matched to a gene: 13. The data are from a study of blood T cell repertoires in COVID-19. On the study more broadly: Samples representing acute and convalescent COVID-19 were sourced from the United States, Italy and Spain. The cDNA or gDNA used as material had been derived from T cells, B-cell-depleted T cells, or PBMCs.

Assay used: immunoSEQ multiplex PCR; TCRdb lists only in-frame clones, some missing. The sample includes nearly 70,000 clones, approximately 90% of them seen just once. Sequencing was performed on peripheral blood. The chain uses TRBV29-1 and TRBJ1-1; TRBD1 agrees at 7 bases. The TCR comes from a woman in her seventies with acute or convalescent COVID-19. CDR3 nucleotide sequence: TGCAGCGTTGATTCAGGTCCAGGGGGAGCCCTGAACACTGAAGCTTTCTTT. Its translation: CSVDSGPGGALNTEAFF.